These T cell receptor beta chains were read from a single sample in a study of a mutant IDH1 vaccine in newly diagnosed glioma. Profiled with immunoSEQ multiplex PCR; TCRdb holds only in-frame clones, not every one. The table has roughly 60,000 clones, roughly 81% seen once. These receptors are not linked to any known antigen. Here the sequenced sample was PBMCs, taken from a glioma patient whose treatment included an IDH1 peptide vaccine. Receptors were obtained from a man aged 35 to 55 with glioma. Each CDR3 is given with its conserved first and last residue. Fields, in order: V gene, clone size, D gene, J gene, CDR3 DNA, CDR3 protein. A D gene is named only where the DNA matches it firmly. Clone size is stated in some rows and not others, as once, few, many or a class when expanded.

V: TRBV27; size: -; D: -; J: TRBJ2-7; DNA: TGTGCCAGCAGTCCACGGGGGAACAACCCGTTCAACGAGCAGTACTTC; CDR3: CASSPRGNNPFNEQYF
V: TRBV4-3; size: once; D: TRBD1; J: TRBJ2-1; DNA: TGCGCCAGCAGCCCGGGATTACAGGGGATTAATGAGCAGTTCTTC; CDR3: CASSPGLQGINEQFF
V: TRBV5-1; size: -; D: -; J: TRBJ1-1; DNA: TGCGCCAGCAGCTTGGAGGGCACTGAAGCTTTCTTT; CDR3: CASSLEGTEAFF
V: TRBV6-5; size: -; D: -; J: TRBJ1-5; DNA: TGTGCCAGCAGTTCAAATAGCAATCAGCCCCAGCATTTT; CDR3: CASSSNSNQPQHF
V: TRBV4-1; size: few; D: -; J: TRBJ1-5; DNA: TGCGCCAGCAGCCAAATGGGGTTCGAAAATCAGCCCCAGCATTTT; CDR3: CASSQMGFENQPQHF
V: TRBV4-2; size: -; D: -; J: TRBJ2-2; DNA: TGTGCCAGCAGCCAAGATCGGGAACAGCTGTTTTTT; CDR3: CASSQDREQLFF
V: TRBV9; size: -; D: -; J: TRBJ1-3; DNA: TGTGCCAGCAGCGACCTCGACGGACCCTCTGGAAACACCATATATTTT; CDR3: CASSDLDGPSGNTIYF
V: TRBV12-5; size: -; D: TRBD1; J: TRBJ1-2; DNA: TGTGCTAGTGGTTTGACAGGGGGCGACTATGGCTACACCTTC; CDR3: CASGLTGGDYGYTF
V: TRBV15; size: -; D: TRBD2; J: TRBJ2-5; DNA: TGTGCCACCAGCCCCCGGGAGGTCGCAGAGACCCAGTACTTC; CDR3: CATSPREVAETQYF
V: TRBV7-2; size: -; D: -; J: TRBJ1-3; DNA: TGTGCCAGCAGCTTATTGGGGATCTCCGGAAACACCATATATTTT; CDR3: CASSLLGISGNTIYF
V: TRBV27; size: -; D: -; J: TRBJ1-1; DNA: TGTGCCAGCAGTTTATTAGGGAACACTGAAGCTTTCTTT; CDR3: CASSLLGNTEAFF
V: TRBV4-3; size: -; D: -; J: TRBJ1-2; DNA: TGCGCCAGCAGCTCCACGACAGCCGTAATGGGCTCTAACTATGGCTACACCTTC; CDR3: CASSSTTAVMGSNYGYTF
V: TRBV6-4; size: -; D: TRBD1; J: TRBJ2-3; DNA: TGTGCCAGCAGCGTCATTCGACAGGGTTGGACAGATACGCAGTATTTT; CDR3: CASSVIRQGWTDTQYF
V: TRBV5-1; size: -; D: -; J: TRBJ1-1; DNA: TGCGCCAGCAGCGTGACAGCGACGAACACTGAAGCTTTCTTT; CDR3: CASSVTATNTEAFF
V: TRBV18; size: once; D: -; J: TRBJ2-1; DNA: TGTGCCAGCTCAGCCCTTAGTGCCGGGCCTTCCAATGAGCAGTTCTTC; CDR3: CASSALSAGPSNEQFF
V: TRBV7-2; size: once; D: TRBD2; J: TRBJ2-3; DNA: TGTGCCAGCAGGAAGACTAGCGGGAGGATATCAGATACGCAGTATTTT; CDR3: CASRKTSGRISDTQYF
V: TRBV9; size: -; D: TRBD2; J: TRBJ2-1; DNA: TGTGCCAGCAGCCCCACTAGCGGGAGCGGCTACAATGAGCAGTTCTTC; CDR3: CASSPTSGSGYNEQFF
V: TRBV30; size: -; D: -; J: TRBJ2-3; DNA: TGTGCCTGGAGTGTGCCCGCAGGGGGCACAGATACGCAGTATTTT; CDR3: CAWSVPAGGTDTQYF
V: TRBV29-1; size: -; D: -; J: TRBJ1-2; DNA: TGCAGCGTTGACCGACGCCTCGCCGCGGCTGGCTACACCTTC; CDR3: CSVDRRLAAAGYTF
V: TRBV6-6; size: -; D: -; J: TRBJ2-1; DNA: TGTGCCAGCAGTTTCGACAATGAGCAGTTCTTC; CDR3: CASSFDNEQFF
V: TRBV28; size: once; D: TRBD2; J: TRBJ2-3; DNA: TGTGCCAGCAGTTTGCTTCTAGCGGGAGGGCCCTCTGTAGATACGCAGTATTTT; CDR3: CASSLLLAGGPSVDTQYF
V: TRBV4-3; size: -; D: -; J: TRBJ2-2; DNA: TGCGCCAGCAGCCATTGGCGGGTTGACACCGGGGAGCTGTTTTTT; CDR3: CASSHWRVDTGELFF
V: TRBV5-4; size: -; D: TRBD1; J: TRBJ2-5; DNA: TGTGCCAGCAGCCGGGACAGGGGGCTAGAGACCCAGTACTTC; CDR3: CASSRDRGLETQYF
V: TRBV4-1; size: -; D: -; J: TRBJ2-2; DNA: TGCGCCAGCAGACCATCAAGGGATTCGAACACCGGGGAGCTGTTTTTT; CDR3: CASRPSRDSNTGELFF